This is a list of T cell receptor beta chains from one sample in a study of cytomegalovirus exposure and HLA in healthy donors. The repertoire was sequenced with immunoSEQ multiplex PCR; TCRdb's copy has only in-frame clones and lacks some. The profile covers 100,000 to 150,000 clones, with around 78% appearing a single time and over 4% taken by the ten largest. Sequencing input: PBMCs. Receptor source: a man in his 60s in good health and CMV-seropositive. The CDR3 runs from the conserved cysteine through the conserved F or W. The order of the fields is D gene, J gene, clone size, V gene, CDR3 protein, CDR3 DNA. The D gene is left open where the match is weak. Some rows have no size entry. The others give once, few or many, or a class for an expanded clone.

d_gene: TRBD1; j_gene: TRBJ1-5; abundance: few; v_gene: TRBV28; CDR3aa: CASSPWDRGRQPQHF; CDR3nt: TGTGCCAGCAGCCCTTGGGACAGGGGGCGTCAGCCCCAGCATTTT
d_gene: .; j_gene: TRBJ1-1; abundance: few; v_gene: TRBV18; CDR3aa: CASSPGTRNTEAFF; CDR3nt: TGTGCCAGCTCGCCCGGGACACGGAACACTGAAGCTTTCTTT
d_gene: TRBD1; j_gene: TRBJ2-7; abundance: .; v_gene: TRBV27; CDR3aa: CASSSPGQGSYEQYF; CDR3nt: TGTGCCAGCAGTTCCCCGGGACAGGGGTCCTACGAGCAGTACTTC
d_gene: .; j_gene: TRBJ1-2; abundance: .; v_gene: TRBV30; CDR3aa: CAWSPPRGYTF; CDR3nt: TGTGCCTGGAGTCCCCCCAGGGGCTACACCTTC
d_gene: TRBD1; j_gene: TRBJ2-1; abundance: .; v_gene: TRBV2; CDR3aa: CASSWDRSYNEQFF; CDR3nt: TGTGCCAGCAGCTGGGACAGGTCCTACAATGAGCAGTTCTTC
d_gene: .; j_gene: TRBJ2-7; abundance: .; v_gene: TRBV11-3; CDR3aa: CASSLAGGTYEQYF; CDR3nt: TGTGCCAGCAGCTTAGCAGGGGGGACCTACGAGCAGTACTTC
d_gene: TRBD1; j_gene: TRBJ2-6; abundance: .; v_gene: TRBV10-3; CDR3aa: CAVGQGDSGANVLTF; CDR3nt: TGTGCCGTCGGACAGGGGGACTCTGGGGCCAACGTCCTGACTTTC
d_gene: TRBD2; j_gene: TRBJ2-3; abundance: .; v_gene: TRBV11-2; CDR3aa: CASSFSRGGPDTQYF; CDR3nt: TGTGCCAGCAGCTTCTCGCGGGGGGGCCCAGATACGCAGTATTTT
d_gene: .; j_gene: TRBJ1-6; abundance: .; v_gene: TRBV28; CDR3aa: CASSWGGRTYNSPLHF; CDR3nt: TGTGCCAGCAGTTGGGGGGGGCGAACCTATAATTCACCCCTCCACTTT
d_gene: .; j_gene: TRBJ2-3; abundance: .; v_gene: TRBV5-1; CDR3aa: CASSSGHTRTDTQYF; CDR3nt: TGCGCCAGCAGCTCTGGGCACACCCGCACAGATACGCAGTATTTT
d_gene: .; j_gene: TRBJ2-7; abundance: .; v_gene: TRBV19; CDR3aa: CASSVRVAGYEQYF; CDR3nt: TGTGCCAGTAGCGTCCGTGTAGCTGGCTACGAGCAGTACTTC
d_gene: .; j_gene: TRBJ1-2; abundance: .; v_gene: TRBV6-5; CDR3aa: CASKTDSNYGYTF; CDR3nt: TGTGCCAGCAAAACCGACAGCAACTATGGCTACACCTTC
d_gene: .; j_gene: TRBJ1-1; abundance: .; v_gene: TRBV9; CDR3aa: CASSPRGRNTEAFF; CDR3nt: TGTGCCAGCAGCCCTAGGGGAAGGAACACTGAAGCTTTCTTT
d_gene: TRBD1; j_gene: TRBJ1-2; abundance: few; v_gene: TRBV5-1; CDR3aa: CASSLGDRGDGYTF; CDR3nt: TGCGCCAGCAGCTTGGGGGACAGGGGTGACGGCTACACCTTC
d_gene: TRBD1; j_gene: TRBJ2-5; abundance: .; v_gene: TRBV5-5; CDR3aa: CASSLDGTGEETQYF; CDR3nt: TGTGCCAGCAGCTTGGATGGGACAGGGGAAGAGACCCAGTACTTC
d_gene: TRBD1; j_gene: TRBJ2-7; abundance: .; v_gene: TRBV5-5; CDR3aa: CASSLHRGQYEQYF; CDR3nt: TGTGCCAGCAGCTTACATAGGGGGCAGTACGAGCAGTACTTC
d_gene: .; j_gene: TRBJ1-5; abundance: .; v_gene: TRBV7-3; CDR3aa: CASSLKAFHGDGQLRSINQPQHF; CDR3nt: TGTGCCAGCAGCTTAAAGGCTTTTCATGGTGATGGACAGTTAAGATCAATCAATCAGCCCCAGCATTTT
d_gene: TRBD2; j_gene: TRBJ2-2; abundance: few; v_gene: TRBV11-2; CDR3aa: CASSRNPNRGAGELFF; CDR3nt: TGTGCCAGCAGCCGGAACCCGAATCGGGGGGCCGGGGAGCTGTTTTTT
d_gene: .; j_gene: TRBJ2-4; abundance: .; v_gene: TRBV2; CDR3aa: CASSDPGIAKNIQYF; CDR3nt: TGTGCCAGCAGTGACCCGGGAATCGCCAAAAACATTCAGTACTTC
d_gene: .; j_gene: TRBJ1-5; abundance: .; v_gene: TRBV19; CDR3aa: CASSILGDQPQHF; CDR3nt: TGTGCCAGTAGTATACTCGGGGATCAGCCCCAGCATTTT
d_gene: .; j_gene: TRBJ1-1; abundance: .; v_gene: TRBV25-1; CDR3aa: CASSEWEGRAEAFF; CDR3nt: TGTGCCAGCAGTGAATGGGAGGGGAGGGCTGAAGCTTTCTTT
d_gene: .; j_gene: TRBJ2-2; abundance: .; v_gene: TRBV6-1; CDR3aa: CASSDPGRGTGELFF; CDR3nt: TGTGCCAGCAGTGATCCTGGCAGGGGCACCGGGGAGCTGTTTTTT
d_gene: TRBD2; j_gene: TRBJ2-3; abundance: .; v_gene: TRBV28; CDR3aa: CASSLWRGSADTQYF; CDR3nt: TGTGCCAGCAGTTTATGGCGGGGGAGCGCAGATACGCAGTATTTT
d_gene: .; j_gene: TRBJ2-2; abundance: .; v_gene: TRBV5-1; CDR3aa: CASSLAVASTGELFF; CDR3nt: TGCGCCAGCAGCTTGGCCGTAGCGAGCACCGGGGAGCTGTTTTTT
d_gene: TRBD1; j_gene: TRBJ1-1; abundance: .; v_gene: TRBV7-3; CDR3aa: CASSPTGNGGAFF; CDR3nt: TGTGCCAGCAGCCCGACAGGGAATGGGGGAGCTTTCTTT
d_gene: TRBD2; j_gene: TRBJ2-5; abundance: .; v_gene: TRBV11-3; CDR3aa: CASSEGLAGQETQYF; CDR3nt: TGTGCCAGCAGTGAGGGACTAGCGGGGCAAGAGACCCAGTACTTC
d_gene: .; j_gene: TRBJ2-2; abundance: .; v_gene: TRBV21-1; CDR3aa: CASSSLAIGTGELFF; CDR3nt: TGTGCCAGCAGCAGTCTAGCGATCGGCACCGGGGAGCTGTTTTTT
d_gene: .; j_gene: TRBJ2-5; abundance: .; v_gene: TRBV5-5; CDR3aa: CASSLWSSETQYF; CDR3nt: TGTGCCAGCAGCTTGTGGAGTTCGGAGACCCAGTACTTC
d_gene: .; j_gene: TRBJ1-5; abundance: once; v_gene: TRBV2; CDR3aa: CATNREGKNQPQHF; CDR3nt: TGTGCCACTAATCGGGAGGGTAAGAATCAGCCCCAGCATTTT
d_gene: .; j_gene: TRBJ2-1; abundance: few; v_gene: TRBV5-1; CDR3aa: CASSLGVLTRYNEQFF; CDR3nt: TGCGCCAGCAGCTTGGGGGTTTTAACTAGATACAATGAGCAGTTCTTC
d_gene: TRBD1; j_gene: TRBJ2-7; abundance: .; v_gene: TRBV5-1; CDR3aa: CASSFTSGQGEQYF; CDR3nt: TGCGCCAGCAGCTTCACCTCTGGACAGGGAGAGCAGTACTTC
d_gene: TRBD2; j_gene: TRBJ2-1; abundance: .; v_gene: TRBV6-5; CDR3aa: CASGRLAGYEQFF; CDR3nt: TGTGCCAGCGGGAGACTAGCGGGGTATGAGCAGTTCTTC
d_gene: .; j_gene: TRBJ2-4; abundance: .; v_gene: TRBV2; CDR3aa: CASSFRGSIQYF; CDR3nt: TGTGCCAGCAGTTTCAGGGGTAGCATTCAGTACTTC
d_gene: .; j_gene: TRBJ1-5; abundance: .; v_gene: TRBV30; CDR3aa: CAWTGTSNQPQHF; CDR3nt: TGTGCCTGGACCGGGACAAGCAATCAGCCCCAGCATTTT
d_gene: TRBD1; j_gene: TRBJ2-5; abundance: .; v_gene: TRBV7-9; CDR3aa: CASSSQGARETQYF; CDR3nt: TGTGCCAGCAGCTCCCAGGGGGCGAGAGAGACCCAGTACTTC
d_gene: TRBD1; j_gene: TRBJ1-6; abundance: .; v_gene: TRBV2; CDR3aa: CASRGQEHSPLHF; CDR3nt: TGTGCCAGCAGGGGACAGGAACATTCACCCCTCCACTTT
d_gene: .; j_gene: TRBJ1-5; abundance: .; v_gene: TRBV5-8; CDR3aa: CASSTTGSPYQPQHF; CDR3nt: TGTGCCAGCAGCACTACCGGGAGCCCCTATCAGCCCCAGCATTTT
d_gene: .; j_gene: TRBJ1-6; abundance: .; v_gene: TRBV2; CDR3aa: CASSVAGGNSPLHF; CDR3nt: TGTGCCAGCAGTGTGGCAGGTGGTAATTCACCCCTCCACTTT
d_gene: .; j_gene: TRBJ2-3; abundance: .; v_gene: TRBV7-2; CDR3aa: CASSLGRASGDTQYF; CDR3nt: TGTGCCAGCAGCTTAGGGCGGGCGAGCGGGGATACGCAGTATTTT
d_gene: .; j_gene: TRBJ2-1; abundance: .; v_gene: TRBV2; CDR3aa: CASSVEVSHEQFF; CDR3nt: TGTGCCAGCAGTGTAGAGGTTTCACATGAGCAGTTCTTC
d_gene: TRBD1; j_gene: TRBJ2-5; abundance: .; v_gene: TRBV19; CDR3aa: CASSDRTGGAETQYF; CDR3nt: TGTGCCAGTAGTGACCGGACAGGGGGCGCGGAGACCCAGTACTTC
d_gene: TRBD1; j_gene: TRBJ2-7; abundance: .; v_gene: TRBV27; CDR3aa: CASSKGQAGISYEQYF; CDR3nt: TGTGCCAGCAGTAAGGGACAGGCGGGGATCTCCTACGAGCAGTACTTC
d_gene: .; j_gene: TRBJ2-5; abundance: .; v_gene: TRBV2; CDR3aa: CASGRAGNVQETQYF; CDR3nt: TGTGCCAGCGGCCGGGCAGGGAATGTCCAAGAGACCCAGTACTTC
d_gene: .; j_gene: TRBJ1-1; abundance: .; v_gene: TRBV27; CDR3aa: CASSSLAAGMAEAFF; CDR3nt: TGTGCCAGCAGTTCCTTAGCCGCAGGGATGGCTGAAGCTTTCTTT
d_gene: TRBD1; j_gene: TRBJ2-1; abundance: .; v_gene: TRBV7-3; CDR3aa: CASSLTGVVYNEQFF; CDR3nt: TGTGCCAGCAGCCTTACAGGGGTGGTCTACAATGAGCAGTTCTTC
d_gene: .; j_gene: TRBJ1-5; abundance: .; v_gene: TRBV2; CDR3aa: CASSVGGGNQPQHF; CDR3nt: TGTGCCAGCAGTGTAGGGGGGGGCAATCAGCCCCAGCATTTT
d_gene: TRBD1; j_gene: TRBJ2-7; abundance: .; v_gene: TRBV5-1; CDR3aa: CASRSGTGGSYEQYF; CDR3nt: TGCGCCAGCAGATCCGGGACAGGGGGGAGCTACGAGCAGTACTTC
d_gene: .; j_gene: TRBJ2-5; abundance: .; v_gene: TRBV6-5; CDR3aa: CASSYRGNPQETQYF; CDR3nt: TGTGCCAGCAGTTATAGGGGAAACCCACAAGAGACCCAGTACTTC
d_gene: .; j_gene: TRBJ1-2; abundance: .; v_gene: TRBV28; CDR3aa: CASSYPAVQGEGYTF; CDR3nt: TGTGCCAGCAGTTACCCTGCGGTCCAGGGCGAGGGCTACACCTTC
d_gene: .; j_gene: TRBJ2-5; abundance: .; v_gene: TRBV18; CDR3aa: CASSPRRDGQETQYF; CDR3nt: TGTGCCAGCTCACCTCGGAGGGACGGCCAAGAGACCCAGTACTTC
d_gene: .; j_gene: TRBJ1-2; abundance: .; v_gene: TRBV6-6; CDR3aa: CASSFGSGNGGYTF; CDR3nt: TGTGCCAGCAGTTTCGGGTCGGGGAATGGCGGCTACACCTTC
d_gene: TRBD1; j_gene: TRBJ1-5; abundance: .; v_gene: TRBV15; CDR3aa: CATSRGTGGNQPQHF; CDR3nt: TGTGCCACCAGCAGGGGAACAGGGGGCAATCAGCCCCAGCATTTT
d_gene: .; j_gene: TRBJ2-7; abundance: .; v_gene: TRBV27; CDR3aa: CASGLRDNIYEQYF; CDR3nt: TGTGCCAGCGGGCTCCGGGACAACATCTACGAGCAGTACTTC